A selection of T cell receptor beta chains follows, all from one sample in a study of OX40 agonist ivuxolimab in advanced cancers. Sequenced by immunoSEQ multiplex PCR; TCRdb stores in-frame clones only, minus some. The repertoire holds approximately 94,000 clones, with approximately 92% as singletons. Here the sequenced sample was CD4+ or CD8+ T cells sorted from blood, taken in a trial of the OX40 agonist ivuxolimab. These receptors came from an adult with an advanced solid tumor such as melanoma, head and neck, liver or kidney cancer. Both conserved end residues are part of each CDR3. The order of the fields is V gene, CDR3 protein.

TRBV27 CASSLGPRPYEQYF
TRBV9 CASSVGTDSGNTIYF
TRBV27 CASSFIAGGYEQYF
TRBV4-1 CASSQESWLPNTEAFF
TRBV6-5 CASMETVSYGYTF
TRBV5-6 CASSRGQFSNQPQHF
TRBV7-8 CASSQDRWESYGYTF
TRBV6-6 CASSSWTSEIYEQYF
TRBV5-1 CASSLGAGMPVEQYF
TRBV29-1 CSVEDGPEAFF
TRBV27 CASSGTVYNEQFF
TRBV9 CASSVEGGSGTDTQYF
TRBV19 CASSINHNEQFF
TRBV7-9 CASSFSGTRNTGELFF
TRBV28 CASSLISDTQYF
TRBV7-2 CASSLVAGSNTEAFF
TRBV4-1 CASSLRDRNTEAFF
TRBV6-5 CASRLADSTDTQYF
TRBV11-2 CASSLGGRIGGF
TRBV20-1 CSAQPGLEAFF
TRBV2 CASFGEGPPTDTQYF
TRBV27 CASSGLYQPQHF
TRBV5-4 CASSRGGASAYEQYF
TRBV15 CATSRDRGYQPQHF
TRBV5-4 CASSLSGGEAFF
TRBV27 CASSFGAGVRTDTQYF
TRBV28 CASKSNRAEQYF
TRBV10-1 CASSEGGEQYF
TRBV6-5 CASSYVGEKETQYF
TRBV9 CASTLGGSGNTIYF
TRBV6-5 CASSPTSGVSYEQYF
TRBV19 CASSPWAKTHEQYF
TRBV5-1 CASSLSGGAYNEQFF
TRBV19 CASLDGRGYTF
TRBV7-9 CASSFTSGRDEGTDTQYF
TRBV11-2 CASSHVGREAFF
TRBV5-1 CASTLLGPAGVGEQYF
TRBV7-8 CASSLVGGSSSYEQYF
TRBV7-9 CASSRWHGYTF
TRBV7-8 CASSFGGGAGEQFF
TRBV2 CASMDISGDEGPRLNTGELFF
TRBV27 CASSLYLGGYEQFF
TRBV10-2 CASSDPWEGSSYNEQFF
TRBV27 CASSLRVSPYEQYF
TRBV5-1 CASSPGTATYEQYF
TRBV5-1 CASSPIPEETQYF
TRBV11-2 CASSLDRTGWTGELFF
TRBV4-1 CASSQMGTLHGSGNTIYF
TRBV28 CASNAKFRGGGYTF
TRBV2 CASTGEGYTIYF
TRBV7-9 CASSLTTEAFF
TRBV5-6 CASSLVSTEAFF
TRBV27 CASSSGLEQFF
TRBV28 CASSFYSNQPQHF
TRBV7-9 CASSPGTGFNYGYTF
TRBV25-1 CASREDREAPEQYF
TRBV11-2 CASSLTETQYF
TRBV12-5 CASGSGTGSTQPQHF
TRBV6-5 CASSTDMDYGYTF
TRBV27 CASTSRNTQYF